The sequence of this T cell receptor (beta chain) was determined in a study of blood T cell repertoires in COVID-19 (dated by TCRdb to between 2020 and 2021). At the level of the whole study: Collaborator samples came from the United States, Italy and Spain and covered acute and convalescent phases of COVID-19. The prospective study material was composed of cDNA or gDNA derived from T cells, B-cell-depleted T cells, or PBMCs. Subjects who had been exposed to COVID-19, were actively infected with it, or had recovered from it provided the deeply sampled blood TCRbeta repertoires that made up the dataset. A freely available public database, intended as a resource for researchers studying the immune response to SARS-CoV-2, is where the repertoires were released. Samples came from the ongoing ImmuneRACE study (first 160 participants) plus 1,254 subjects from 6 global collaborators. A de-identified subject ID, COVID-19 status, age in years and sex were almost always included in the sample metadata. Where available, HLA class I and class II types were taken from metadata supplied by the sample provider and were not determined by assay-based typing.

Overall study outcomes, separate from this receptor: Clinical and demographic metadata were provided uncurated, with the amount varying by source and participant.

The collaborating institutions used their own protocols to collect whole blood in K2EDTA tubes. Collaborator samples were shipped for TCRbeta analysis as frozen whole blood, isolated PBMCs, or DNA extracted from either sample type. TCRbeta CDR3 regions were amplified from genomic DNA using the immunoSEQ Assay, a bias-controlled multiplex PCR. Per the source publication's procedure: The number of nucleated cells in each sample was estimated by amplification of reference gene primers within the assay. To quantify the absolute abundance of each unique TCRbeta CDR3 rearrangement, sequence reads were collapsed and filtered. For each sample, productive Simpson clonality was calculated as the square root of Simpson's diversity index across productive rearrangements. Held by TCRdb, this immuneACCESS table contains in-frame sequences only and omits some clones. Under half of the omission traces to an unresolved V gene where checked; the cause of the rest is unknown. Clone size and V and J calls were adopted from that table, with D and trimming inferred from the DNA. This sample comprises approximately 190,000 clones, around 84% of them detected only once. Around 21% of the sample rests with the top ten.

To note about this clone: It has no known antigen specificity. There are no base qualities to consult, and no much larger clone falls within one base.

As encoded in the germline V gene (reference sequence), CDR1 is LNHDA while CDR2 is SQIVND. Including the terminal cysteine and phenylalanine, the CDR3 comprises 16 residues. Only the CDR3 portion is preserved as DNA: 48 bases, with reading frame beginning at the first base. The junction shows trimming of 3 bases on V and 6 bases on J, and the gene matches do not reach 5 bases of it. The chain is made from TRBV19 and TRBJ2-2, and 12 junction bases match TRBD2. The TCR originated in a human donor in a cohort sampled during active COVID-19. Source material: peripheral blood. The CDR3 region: CASSMASGRAPGELFF. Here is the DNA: TGTGCCAGTAGTATGGCTAGCGGGAGGGCCCCCGGGGAGCTGTTTTTT.